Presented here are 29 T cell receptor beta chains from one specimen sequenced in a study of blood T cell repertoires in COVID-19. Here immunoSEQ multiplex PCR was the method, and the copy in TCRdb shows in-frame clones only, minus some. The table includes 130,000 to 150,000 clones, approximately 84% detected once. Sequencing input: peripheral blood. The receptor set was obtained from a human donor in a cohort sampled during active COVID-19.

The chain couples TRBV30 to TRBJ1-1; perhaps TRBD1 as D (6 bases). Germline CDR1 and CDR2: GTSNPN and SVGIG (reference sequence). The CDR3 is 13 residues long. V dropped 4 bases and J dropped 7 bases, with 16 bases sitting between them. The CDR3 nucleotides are TGTGCCTGGAATCGGGAGGGGGGTATTGAAGCTTTCTTT. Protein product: CAWNREGGIEAFF.

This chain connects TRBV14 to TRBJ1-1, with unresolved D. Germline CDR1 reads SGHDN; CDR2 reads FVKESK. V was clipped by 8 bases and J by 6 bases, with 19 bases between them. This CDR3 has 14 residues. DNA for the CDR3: TGTGCCAGCTCAAAGGAGGTAGGAGTTGCTGAAGCTTTCTTT. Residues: CASSKEVGVAEAFF.

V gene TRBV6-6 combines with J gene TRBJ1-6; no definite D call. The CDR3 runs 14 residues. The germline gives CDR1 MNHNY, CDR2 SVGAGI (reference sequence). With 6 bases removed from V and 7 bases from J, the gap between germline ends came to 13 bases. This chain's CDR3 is CASSPRGANSPLHF. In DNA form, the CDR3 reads TGTGCCAGCAGCCCACGGGGAGCGAATTCACCCCTCCACTTT.

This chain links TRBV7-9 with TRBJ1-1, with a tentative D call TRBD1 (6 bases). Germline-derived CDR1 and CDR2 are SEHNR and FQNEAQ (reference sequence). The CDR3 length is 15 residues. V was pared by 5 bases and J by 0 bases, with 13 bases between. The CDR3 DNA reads TGTGCCAGCAGCCATTCCGGGACACTGAACACTGAAGCTTTCTTT. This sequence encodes CASSHSGTLNTEAFF.

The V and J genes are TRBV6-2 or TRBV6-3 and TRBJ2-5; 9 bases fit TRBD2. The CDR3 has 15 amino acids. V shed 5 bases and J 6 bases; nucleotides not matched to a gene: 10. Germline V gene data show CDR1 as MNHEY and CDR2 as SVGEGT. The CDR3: CASSQMVSGGQTQYF. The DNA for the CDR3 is TGTGCCAGCAGTCAGATGGTTAGCGGGGGACAGACCCAGTACTTC.

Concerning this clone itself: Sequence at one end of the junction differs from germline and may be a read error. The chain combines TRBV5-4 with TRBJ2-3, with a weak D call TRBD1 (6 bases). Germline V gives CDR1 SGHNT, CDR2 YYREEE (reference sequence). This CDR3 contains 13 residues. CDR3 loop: CASKGGSTDTQYF. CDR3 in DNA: TGTGCAAGCAAAGGGGGAAGCACAGATACGCAGTATTTT.

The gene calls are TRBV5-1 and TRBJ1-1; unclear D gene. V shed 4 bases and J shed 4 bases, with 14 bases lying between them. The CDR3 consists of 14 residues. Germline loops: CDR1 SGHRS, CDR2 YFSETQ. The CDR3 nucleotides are TGCGCCAGCAGCGGTAGAATTGGTGCCACTGAAGCTTTCTTT. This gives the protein CASSGRIGATEAFF.

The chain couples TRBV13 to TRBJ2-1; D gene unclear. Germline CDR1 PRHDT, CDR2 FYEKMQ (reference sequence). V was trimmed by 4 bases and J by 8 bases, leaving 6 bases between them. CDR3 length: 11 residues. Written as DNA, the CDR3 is TGTGCCAGCAGCTCCGGAGATGAGCAGTTCTTC. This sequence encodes CASSSGDEQFF.

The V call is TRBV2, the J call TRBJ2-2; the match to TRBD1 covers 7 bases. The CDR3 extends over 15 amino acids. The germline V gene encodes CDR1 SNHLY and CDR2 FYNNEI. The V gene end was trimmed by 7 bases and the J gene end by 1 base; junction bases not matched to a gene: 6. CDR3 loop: CASIGTAKNTGELFF. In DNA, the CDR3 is TGTGCCAGCATTGGGACAGCTAAGAACACCGGGGAGCTGTTTTTT.

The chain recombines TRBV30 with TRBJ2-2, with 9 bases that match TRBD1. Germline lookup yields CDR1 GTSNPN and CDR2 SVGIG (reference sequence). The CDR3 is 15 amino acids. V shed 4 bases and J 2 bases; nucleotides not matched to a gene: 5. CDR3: CAWILGQGNTGELFF. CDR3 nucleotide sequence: TGTGCCTGGATACTGGGACAGGGTAACACCGGGGAGCTGTTTTTT.

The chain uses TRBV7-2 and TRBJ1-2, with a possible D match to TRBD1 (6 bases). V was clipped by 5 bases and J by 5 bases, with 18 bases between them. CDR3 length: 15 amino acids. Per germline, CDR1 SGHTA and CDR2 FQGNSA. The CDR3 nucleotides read TGTGCCAGCAGCCCTCGACAGGCCCTCAGTTATGGCTACACCTTC. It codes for CASSPRQALSYGYTF.

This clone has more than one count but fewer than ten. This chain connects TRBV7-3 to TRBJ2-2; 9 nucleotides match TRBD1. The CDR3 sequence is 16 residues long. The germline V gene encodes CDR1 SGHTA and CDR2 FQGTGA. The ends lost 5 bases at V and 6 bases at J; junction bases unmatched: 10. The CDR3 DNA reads TGTGCCAGCAGCCCACAGGGGGCATCGTATCCCGGGGAGCTGTTTTTT. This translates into CASSPQGASYPGELFF.

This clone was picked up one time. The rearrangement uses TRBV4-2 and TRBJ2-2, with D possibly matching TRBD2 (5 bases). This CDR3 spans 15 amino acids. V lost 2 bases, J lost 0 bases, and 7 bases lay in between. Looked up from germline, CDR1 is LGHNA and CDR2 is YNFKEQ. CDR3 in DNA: TGTGCCAGCAGCCAAAGGACTGCGAACACCGGGGAGCTGTTTTTT. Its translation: CASSQRTANTGELFF.

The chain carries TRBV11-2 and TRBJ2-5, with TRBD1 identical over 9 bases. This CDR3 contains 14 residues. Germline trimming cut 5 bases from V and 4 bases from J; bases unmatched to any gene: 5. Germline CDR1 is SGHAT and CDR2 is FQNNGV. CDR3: CASSLDRGGETQYF. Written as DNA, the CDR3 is TGTGCCAGCAGCCTGGACAGGGGCGGAGAGACCCAGTACTTC.

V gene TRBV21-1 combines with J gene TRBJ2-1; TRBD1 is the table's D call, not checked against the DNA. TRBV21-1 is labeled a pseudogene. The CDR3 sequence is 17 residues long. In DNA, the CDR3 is TGTGCCAGCAGCACAAAGTGGGGCAGAGCCTCGGACGATGAGCAGTTCTTC. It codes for CASSTKWGRASDDEQFF.

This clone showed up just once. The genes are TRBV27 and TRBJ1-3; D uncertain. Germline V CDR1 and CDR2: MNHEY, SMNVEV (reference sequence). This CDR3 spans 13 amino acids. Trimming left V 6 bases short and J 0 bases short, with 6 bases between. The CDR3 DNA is TGTGCCAGCAGGGAGAGCTCTGGAAACACCATATATTTT. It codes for CASRESSGNTIYF.

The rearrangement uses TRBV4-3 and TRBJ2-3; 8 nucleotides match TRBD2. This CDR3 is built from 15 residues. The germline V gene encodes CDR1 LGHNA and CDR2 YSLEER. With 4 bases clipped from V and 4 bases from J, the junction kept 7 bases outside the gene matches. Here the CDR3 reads CASSPGGGLSDTQYF. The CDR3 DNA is TGCGCCAGCAGCCCTGGCGGGGGGCTATCAGATACGCAGTATTTT.

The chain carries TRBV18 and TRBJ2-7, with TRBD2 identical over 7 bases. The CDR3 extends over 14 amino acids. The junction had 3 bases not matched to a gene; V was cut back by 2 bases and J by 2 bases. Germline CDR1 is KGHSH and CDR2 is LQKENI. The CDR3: CASSPGRAPYEQYF. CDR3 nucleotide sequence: TGTGCCAGCTCACCAGGGAGGGCCCCCTACGAGCAGTACTTC.

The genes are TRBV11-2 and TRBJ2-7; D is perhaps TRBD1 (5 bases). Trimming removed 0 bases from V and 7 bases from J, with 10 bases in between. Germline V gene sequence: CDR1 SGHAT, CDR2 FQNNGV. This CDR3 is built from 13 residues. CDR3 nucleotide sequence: TGTGCCAGCAGCTTAGAAAGGGCAGGGGAGCAGTACTTC. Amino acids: CASSLERAGEQYF.

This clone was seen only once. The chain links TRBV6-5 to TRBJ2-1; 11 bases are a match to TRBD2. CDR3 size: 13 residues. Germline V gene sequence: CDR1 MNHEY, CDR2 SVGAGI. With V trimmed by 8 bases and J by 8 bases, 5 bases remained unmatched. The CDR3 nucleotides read TGTGCCAGCCGGCTAGCGGGGGGACATGAGCAGTTCTTC. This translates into CASRLAGGHEQFF.

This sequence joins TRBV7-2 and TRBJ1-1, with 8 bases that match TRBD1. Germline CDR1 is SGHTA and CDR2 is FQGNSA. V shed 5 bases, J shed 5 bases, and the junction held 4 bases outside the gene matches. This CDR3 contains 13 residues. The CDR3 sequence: CASSTRQGTEAFF. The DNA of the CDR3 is TGTGCCAGCAGCACCCGACAGGGGACTGAAGCTTTCTTT.

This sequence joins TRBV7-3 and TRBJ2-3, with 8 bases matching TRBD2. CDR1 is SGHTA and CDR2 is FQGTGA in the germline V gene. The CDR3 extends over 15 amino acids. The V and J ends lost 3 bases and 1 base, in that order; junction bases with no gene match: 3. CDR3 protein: CASSFDGGGTDTQYF. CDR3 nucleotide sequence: TGTGCCAGCAGCTTCGACGGGGGGGGCACAGATACGCAGTATTTT. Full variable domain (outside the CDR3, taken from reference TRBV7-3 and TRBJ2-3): GAGVSQTPSNKVTEKGKYVELRCDPISGHTALYWYRQSLGQGPEFLIYFQGTGAADDSGLPNDRFFAVRPEGSVSTLKIQRTERGDSAVYLCASSFDGGGTDTQYFGPGTRLTVL.

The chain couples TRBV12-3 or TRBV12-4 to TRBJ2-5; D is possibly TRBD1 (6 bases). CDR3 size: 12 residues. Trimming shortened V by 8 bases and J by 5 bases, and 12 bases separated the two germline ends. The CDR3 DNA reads TGTGCCAGCGGGAGAGGGGGTGAGACCCAGTACTTC. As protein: CASGRGGETQYF.

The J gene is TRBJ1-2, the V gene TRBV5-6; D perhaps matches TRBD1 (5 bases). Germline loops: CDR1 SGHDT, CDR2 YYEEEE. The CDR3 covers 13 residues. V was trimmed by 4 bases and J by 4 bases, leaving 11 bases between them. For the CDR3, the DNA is TGTGCCAGCAGCCCACAGGTTAGCTATGGCTACACCTTC. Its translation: CASSPQVSYGYTF.

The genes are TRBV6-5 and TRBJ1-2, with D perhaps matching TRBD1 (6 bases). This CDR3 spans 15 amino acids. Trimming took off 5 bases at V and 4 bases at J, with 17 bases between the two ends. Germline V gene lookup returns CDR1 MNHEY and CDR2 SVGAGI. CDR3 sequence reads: CASSNRPGTPYGYTF. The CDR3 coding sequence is TGTGCCAGCAGTAACCGTCCCGGGACACCCTATGGCTACACCTTC.

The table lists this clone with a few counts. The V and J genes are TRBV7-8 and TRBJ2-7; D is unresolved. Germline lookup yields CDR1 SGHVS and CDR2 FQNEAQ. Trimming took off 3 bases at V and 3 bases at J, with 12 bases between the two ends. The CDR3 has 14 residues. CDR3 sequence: CASSLRRLNYEQYF. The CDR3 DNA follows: TGTGCCAGCAGCTTGAGGCGTCTGAACTACGAGCAGTACTTC.

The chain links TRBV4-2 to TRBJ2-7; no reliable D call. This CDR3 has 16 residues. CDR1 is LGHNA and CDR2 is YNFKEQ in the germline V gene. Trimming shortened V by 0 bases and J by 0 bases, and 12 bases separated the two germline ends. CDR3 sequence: CASSQELTVSSYEQYF. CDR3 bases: TGTGCCAGCAGCCAAGAACTCACCGTGAGCTCCTACGAGCAGTACTTC.

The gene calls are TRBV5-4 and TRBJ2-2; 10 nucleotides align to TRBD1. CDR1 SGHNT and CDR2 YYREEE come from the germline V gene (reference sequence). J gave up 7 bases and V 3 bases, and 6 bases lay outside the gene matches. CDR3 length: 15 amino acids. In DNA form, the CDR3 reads TGTGCCAGCAGCTCCGGCTGGACAGGGGGCGGGGAGCTGTTTTTT. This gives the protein CASSSGWTGGGELFF.

CDR3 sequence reads: CASSSDFPDTQYF. The CDR3 DNA follows: TGCGCCAGCAGCTCGGACTTTCCAGATACGCAGTATTTT. J is TRBJ2-3 and V is TRBV5-1; tentative D call: TRBD2 (5 bases). Germline CDR1 SGHRS, CDR2 YFSETQ. The ends were cut back, 3 bases at V and 4 bases at J, with 9 bases in the middle. The CDR3 is 13 residues long. The full variable domain, in which reference TRBV5-1 and TRBJ2-3 provide the parts outside the CDR3, is KAGVTQTPRYLIKTRGQQVTLSCSPISGHRSVSWYQQTPGQGLQFLFEYFSETQRNKGNFPGRFSGRQFSNSRSEMNVSTLELGDSALYLCASSSDFPDTQYFGPGTRLTVL.